This TCR beta chain was obtained from a study of T cells in Graves' hyperthyroidism and ophthalmopathy. Turning to the study itself: Upon initial diagnosis and before any treatment, peripheral blood was collected. Study-wide points: Ophthalmopathy was identified by the model a median approximately 6.9 months ahead of onset.

TCR beta CDR3 sequences were amplified from RNA transcripts. Primed by the HTBI set, a first-round RT-PCR was run on the TCR CDR3. In TCRdb, the multiplex PCR reads were re-called with MiXCR into one record per CDR3 protein. The sample shows about 360,000 distinct CDR3 sequences, approximately 13% of them seen only once. This clonotype has a count of ten or more. Its antigen is unknown. Newly diagnosed patients aged 18 to 65 had hyperthyroidism of under 2 months' duration. Germline V CDR1 and CDR2: SEHNR, FQNEAQ (reference sequence). V dropped 1 base and J dropped 4; count of bases not matched to a gene: 6. This CDR3 region has 15 residues.

The clonotype was recovered from a man aged 30 to 39 with Graves' hyperthyroidism that later progressed to Graves' ophthalmopathy. The sequenced sample was blood. This sequence joins TRBV7-9 and TRBJ1-2; TRBD1 matches 7 bases. CDR3 nucleotides: TGTGCCAGCAGCTTAGTAGTCAGGGGGTCCTATGGCTACACCTTC. Protein product: CASSLVVRGSYGYTF.